Sequencing of this T cell receptor beta chain was carried out in a study of T cell responses to AZD1222 COVID-19 vaccine. Findings and caveats of the study: White British donors predominated, females outnumbered males, and clonal diversity was possibly underestimated. Repertoires were sampled only after the peak T cell response.

Only in-frame clones appear in the TCRdb table, and some are missing; sequencing was by immunoSEQ multiplex PCR. This sample has about 73,000 clones, with approximately 92% found just once. As for this clone: Its antigen is undetermined.

The sample was peripheral blood, taken 28 days after the second AZD1222 dose. This clonotype originated in an adult who received the AZD1222 COVID-19 vaccine.

The DNA for the CDR3 is TGCAGCGTCGCTGACGGCGTAAGGCGGACGCAGTATTTT. Its protein is CSVADGVRRTQYF. The J gene is TRBJ2-3, the V gene TRBV29-1; unclear D gene. V was trimmed by 6 bases and J by 9 bases, leaving 19 bases between them. The CDR3 totals 13 residues. Germline CDR1 is SQVTM and CDR2 is ANQGSEA.